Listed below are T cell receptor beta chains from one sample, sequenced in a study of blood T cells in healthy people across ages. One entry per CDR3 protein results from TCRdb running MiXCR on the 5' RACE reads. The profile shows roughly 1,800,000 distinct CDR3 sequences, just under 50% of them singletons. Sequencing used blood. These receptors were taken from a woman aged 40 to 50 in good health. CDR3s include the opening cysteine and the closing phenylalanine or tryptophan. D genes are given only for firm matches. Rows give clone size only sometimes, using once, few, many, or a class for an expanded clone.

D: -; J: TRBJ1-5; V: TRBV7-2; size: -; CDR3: CASSRTRNQPQHF; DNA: TGTGCCAGCAGCCGGACAAGAAATCAGCCCCAGCATTTT
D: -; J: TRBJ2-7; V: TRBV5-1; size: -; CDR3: CASSLEPGASYEQYF; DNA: TGCGCCAGCAGCTTGGAACCAGGGGCATCCTACGAGCAGTACTTC
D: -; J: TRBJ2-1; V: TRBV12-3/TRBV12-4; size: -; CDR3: CASNQGLLPYNEQFF; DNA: TGTGCCAGCAACCAAGGACTTCTACCTTACAATGAGCAGTTCTTC
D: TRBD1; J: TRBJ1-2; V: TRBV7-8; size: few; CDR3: CASSLTRDFRDRGDYGYTF; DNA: TGTGCCAGCAGCTTAACAAGGGATTTCCGGGACAGGGGGGACTATGGCTACACCTTC
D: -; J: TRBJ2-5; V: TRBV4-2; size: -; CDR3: CASSQEGGKFQETQYF; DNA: TGTGCCAGCAGCCAAGAGGGGGGCAAATTTCAAGAGACCCAGTACTTC
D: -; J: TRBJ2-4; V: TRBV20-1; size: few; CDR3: CSARDPLGQSNIQYF; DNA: TGCAGTGCTAGAGATCCCCTTGGACAGTCTAACATTCAGTACTTC
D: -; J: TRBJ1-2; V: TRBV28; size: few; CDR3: CASSAFTGTIYGYTF; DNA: TGTGCCAGCAGCGCCTTCACCGGGACCATCTATGGCTACACCTTC
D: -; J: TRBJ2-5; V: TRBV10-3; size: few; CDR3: CAISEAGLETQYF; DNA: TGTGCCATCAGTGAGGCAGGGCTAGAGACCCAGTACTTC
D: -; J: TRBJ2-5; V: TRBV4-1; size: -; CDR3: CASSQSTYGQQETQYF; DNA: TGCGCCAGCAGCCAATCAACATACGGACAGCAAGAGACCCAGTACTTC
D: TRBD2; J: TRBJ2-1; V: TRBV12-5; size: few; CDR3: CASGLALAGEQFF; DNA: TGTGCTAGTGGTTTGGCTCTAGCGGGGGAGCAGTTCTTC
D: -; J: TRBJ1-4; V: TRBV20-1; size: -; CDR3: CSARGREEKLFF; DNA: TGCAGTGCTAGAGGCAGAGAAGAAAAACTGTTTTTT
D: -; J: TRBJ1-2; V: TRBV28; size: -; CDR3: CAGRSNYGFTF; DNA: TGTGCCGGTCGATCTAACTATGGCTTCACCTTC
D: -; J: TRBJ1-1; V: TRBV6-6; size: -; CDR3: CASTSEYNTEAFF; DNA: TGTGCCAGCACCTCGGAGTACAACACTGAAGCTTTCTTT
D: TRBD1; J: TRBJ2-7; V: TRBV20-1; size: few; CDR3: CSARIPGTGGEQYF; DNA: TGCAGTGCGAGAATTCCCGGGACAGGGGGCGAGCAGTACTTC
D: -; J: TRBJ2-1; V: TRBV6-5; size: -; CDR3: CASSPDGGEQFF; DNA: TGTGCCAGCAGTCCGGACGGGGGTGAGCAGTTCTTC
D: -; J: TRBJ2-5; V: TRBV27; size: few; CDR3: CASSVHGQQETQYF; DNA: TGTGCCAGCAGTGTTCACGGACAACAAGAGACCCAGTACTTC
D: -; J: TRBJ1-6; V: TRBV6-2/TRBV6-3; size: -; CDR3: CASSFPGRGEESPLHF; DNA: TGTGCCAGCAGCTTCCCTGGACGAGGAGAGGAATCACCCCTCCACTTT
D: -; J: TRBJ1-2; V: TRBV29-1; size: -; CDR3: CSVAVGANYGYTF; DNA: TGCAGCGTTGCCGTGGGGGCTAACTATGGCTACACCTTC
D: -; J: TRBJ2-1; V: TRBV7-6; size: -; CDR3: CASSLVTGLLYNEQFF; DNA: TGTGCCAGCAGCTTAGTAACAGGGTTGTTGTACAATGAGCAGTTCTTC
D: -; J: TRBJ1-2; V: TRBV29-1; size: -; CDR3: CSVLGNLNYGYTF; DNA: TGCAGCGTACTAGGGAACCTAAACTATGGCTACACCTTC
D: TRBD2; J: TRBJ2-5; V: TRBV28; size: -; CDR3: CASRRGGYQETQYF; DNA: TGTGCCAGCAGACGCGGGGGATACCAAGAGACCCAGTACTTC
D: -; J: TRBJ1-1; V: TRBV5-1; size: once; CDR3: CASSWAGARDTEAFF; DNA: TGCGCCAGCAGCTGGGCCGGGGCGAGGGACACTGAAGCTTTCTTT